These 6 T cell receptor beta chains originate from one sample sequenced in a study of blood T cell repertoires in COVID-19. The assay was immunoSEQ multiplex PCR, and TCRdb's table has in-frame clones only and misses some. The table shows 400,000 to 450,000 clones, with around 90% occurring only once. Sequencing used peripheral blood. The receptors shown here come from a man aged 18-30 years with COVID-19, enrolled during active disease.

V usage is TRBV2 and J usage is TRBJ2-4; possible D gene TRBD2, 5 bases. CDR3 length: 14 residues. Germline V gene sequence: CDR1 SNHLY, CDR2 FYNNEI. Trimming removed 3 bases at V and 4 bases at J, with 10 bases between. The CDR3 region is CASSDSGLKNIQYF. CDR3 DNA sequence: TGTGCCAGCAGTGACTCCGGACTGAAAAACATTCAGTACTTC.

This chain connects TRBV11-2 to TRBJ1-3; possible D gene TRBD1, 5 bases. Trimming removed 3 bases from V and 0 bases from J, with 21 bases in between. Germline V gives CDR1 SGHAT, CDR2 FQNNGV. The CDR3 has 19 residues. CDR3 sequence reads: CASSFYSGGYSASGNTIYF. In nucleotides, the CDR3 is TGTGCCAGCAGCTTCTATAGCGGGGGATATTCTGCCTCTGGAAACACCATATATTTT.

The chain links TRBV30 to TRBJ1-1; D perhaps matches TRBD1 (5 bases). This CDR3 contains 14 residues. CDR1 is GTSNPN, CDR2 SVGIG, per germline (reference sequence). The V and J ends lost 0 bases and 1 base respectively, with 9 bases between them. The CDR3 spells CAWSVLGGNTEAFF. The CDR3 DNA sequence: TGTGCCTGGAGTGTACTCGGGGGGAACACTGAAGCTTTCTTT. Full variable domain (rest looked up from reference TRBV30 and TRBJ1-1): SQTIHQWPATLVQPVGSPLSLECTVEGTSNPNLYWYRQAAGRGLQLLFYSVGIGQISSEVPQNLSASRPQDRQFILSSKKLLLSDSGFYLCAWSVLGGNTEAFFGQGTRLTVV.

The chain employs TRBV14 and TRBJ2-7, with 7 bases identical to TRBD2. Germline loops: CDR1 SGHDN, CDR2 FVKESK. J was trimmed by 2 bases and V by 8 bases; bases with no gene match: 6. CDR3 length: 13 residues. CDR3 amino acids: CASARGTTYEQYF. The CDR3 DNA sequence: TGTGCCAGCGCACGCGGGACTACCTACGAGCAGTACTTC.

The chain links TRBV6-5 to TRBJ2-7, with 8 bases matching TRBD1. CDR3 length: 14 amino acids. The germline V gene encodes CDR1 MNHEY and CDR2 SVGAGI. Trimming cost V 6 bases and J 5 bases; bases outside gene matches: 9. The CDR3 loop is CASRPRDRLNEQYF. The CDR3 DNA follows: TGTGCCAGCAGGCCCCGGGACAGGCTCAACGAGCAGTACTTC.

The gene calls are TRBV7-9 and TRBJ2-7; no definite D call. The V and J ends lost 4 bases and 3 bases respectively, with 10 bases between them. There are 13 residues in the CDR3. Germline loops: CDR1 SEHNR, CDR2 FQNEAQ (reference sequence). The chain's CDR3 is CASSSRYGYEQYF. The CDR3 coding sequence is TGTGCCAGCAGCTCGCGGTACGGCTACGAGCAGTACTTC.